Each of the 10 T cell receptor beta chains below was sequenced from the same sample in a study of neurological immune-mediated disorders. TCRdb itself ran the 5' RACE reads through MiXCR, one entry per CDR3 protein. This table holds 66,000 or so distinct CDR3 sequences, 4% to 6% found once. Sequenced sample: PBMCs. These receptor sequences come from a woman aged 25 to 45 with multiple sclerosis.

The chain combines TRBV7-8 with TRBJ2-2, with 8 nucleotides matching TRBD1. The length of the CDR3 is 15 residues. Germline V lookup: CDR1 SGHVS, CDR2 FQNEAQ. Trimming at V came to 10 bases and at J to 5 bases, leaving 12 bases not matched to a gene. The CDR3 DNA follows: TGTGCCATTCCGACAGGGGTAGGAAGAACCGGGGAGCTGTTTTTT. Translating gives CAIPTGVGRTGELFF. The full variable domain, rest sourced from reference TRBV7-8 and TRBJ2-2, is GAGVSQSPRYKVAKRGQDVALRCDPISGHVSLFWYQQALGQGPEFLTYFQNEAQLDKSGLPSDRFFAERPEGSVSTLKIQRTQQEDSAVYLCAIPTGVGRTGELFFGEGSRLTVL.

This clonotype came up a few times. The chain employs TRBV7-6 and TRBJ1-1, with D possibly being TRBD1 (5 bases). Trimming removed 5 bases at V and 8 bases at J, with 15 bases between. From germline, CDR1 is SGHVS and CDR2 FNYEAQ. The CDR3 has 13 residues. Here the CDR3 reads CASSPWDRVEAFF. The CDR3, as DNA: TGTGCCAGCAGCCCATGGGACCGGGTCGAAGCTTTCTTT.

This clonotype showed up many times. The rearrangement links TRBV18 to TRBJ2-7; maybe TRBD2 (6 bases). Trimming took off 5 bases at V and 2 bases at J, with 19 bases between the two ends. Per the germline V gene, CDR1 is KGHSH and CDR2 is LQKENI. The CDR3 has 16 amino acids. The CDR3 protein is CASSKTTGGATYEQYF. The CDR3, as DNA: TGTGCCAGCTCAAAAACAACCGGCGGGGCCACCTACGAGCAGTACTTC.

The table lists this clonotype with many counts. The chain has TRBV20-1 and TRBJ1-2; D unresolved. The V end was cut by 1 base, the J end by 2 bases, with 11 bases between. This CDR3 has 14 amino acids. CDR1 and CDR2 from the germline V gene are DFQATT and SNEGSKA (reference sequence). In DNA form, the CDR3 reads TGCAGTGCTAGAGGCGCCTTACAAAACTATGGCTACACCTTC. Amino acid sequence: CSARGALQNYGYTF.

The table lists this clonotype with many counts. This chain uses TRBV12-3 or TRBV12-4 with TRBJ1-2; D is perhaps TRBD1 (5 bases). The V gene lost 2 bases and the J gene lost 3 bases, with 13 bases spanning the gap. CDR3 length: 15 residues. CDR3 sequence (DNA): TGTGCCAGCAGTTTATCTGGAGGGACCTACTATGGCTACACCTTC. It translates to CASSLSGGTYYGYTF.

V usage is TRBV7-2 and J usage is TRBJ2-7; 9 bases align to TRBD1. The CDR3 has 14 amino acids. Germline V lookup: CDR1 SGHTA, CDR2 FQGNSA. Trimming took 6 bases from V and 4 from J; bases not matched to a gene: 7. CDR3 sequence reads: CASRITGGGYEQYF. CDR3 coding DNA: TGTGCCAGCAGAATTACAGGGGGCGGGTACGAGCAGTACTTC.

The sample holds many counts of this clonotype. The chain employs TRBV6-5 and TRBJ2-2, with 11 nucleotides matching TRBD2. This CDR3 is built from 17 residues. The trim removed 6 bases at V and 6 bases at J, leaving 12 bases unmatched. Germline V lookup: CDR1 MNHEY, CDR2 SVGAGI. Here the CDR3 DNA reads TGTGCCAGCAGCCCCCTTTGGGTAGCGGGGGGGCCCGGGGAGCTGTTTTTT. Translated: CASSPLWVAGGPGELFF.

A remark on this clonotype: A much larger clonotype is one base distant, so this may be a read error. CDR3: CASSLGKSNTEAFF. CDR3 sequence (DNA): TGCGCCAGCAGCTTGGGAAAGAGTAACACTGAAGCTTTCTTT. The chain has TRBV5-1 and TRBJ1-1; no definite D call. V was shortened by 0 bases and J by 2 bases, with 8 bases between the two germline ends. The CDR3 runs 14 residues. CDR1 and CDR2 (germline): SGHRS, YFSETQ.

This clonotype showed up many times. The genes are TRBV6-1 and TRBJ1-6; D may be TRBD1 (5 bases). CDR3 length: 14 amino acids. Trimming shortened V by 4 bases and J by 4 bases, and 8 bases separated the two germline ends. CDR1 MNHNS and CDR2 SASEGT come from the germline V gene. The CDR3 DNA follows: TGTGCCAGCAGTGCGGGACCGTATAATTCACCCCTCCACTTT. This codes for CASSAGPYNSPLHF.

This clonotype was counted ten times or more. J is TRBJ1-5 and V is TRBV15; D gene uncertain. Germline CDR1 is LNHNV and CDR2 is YYDKDF (reference sequence). Trimming stripped 4 bases from V and 7 bases from J, with 11 bases between. This CDR3 comprises 13 residues. The CDR3 coding sequence is TGTGCCACCAGCATAGGGAGAGGACAGCCCCAGCATTTT. Its protein product is CATSIGRGQPQHF.